This T cell receptor (beta chain) was retrieved from a study of cytomegalovirus exposure and HLA in healthy donors. The primer mix had 60 Vbeta and 13 Jbeta primers. Profiling relied on immunoSEQ multiplex PCR, and the TCRdb table lists in-frame clones only, not all of them. The sample shows roughly 150,000 clones, approximately 88% of them seen only once. The CDR3 is 16 amino acids. The V and J ends lost 2 bases and 7 bases respectively, with 18 bases between them. Germline-derived CDR1 and CDR2 are MNHNS and SASEGT. This receptor was identified in a boy between 2 and 15 years old in good health and CMV-seronegative. Sequencing used PBMCs. The chain uses TRBV6-1 and TRBJ1-5, with D maybe TRBD1 (5 bases). The CDR3, as DNA: TGTGCCAGCAGTGAATTGAGCCCGACAGCCGGGCAGCCCCAGCATTTT. This gives the protein CASSELSPTAGQPQHF.